The clone carrying this T cell receptor beta chain was observed a few times. Its specificity is unknown. As it was prepared, the TCRbeta library received unique molecular identifiers. TCRdb re-analysed the PCR reads in MiXCR, keeping a single row per CDR3 protein. The profile shows some 80,000 distinct CDR3 sequences, 15% to 20% of them singletons. V was clipped by 0 bases and J by 2 bases; unmatched bases: 4. This CDR3 is 15 amino acids long. Germline V gene sequence: CDR1 LNHNV, CDR2 YYDKDF (reference sequence). This entry is derived from a study of T-cell reconstitution after alpha-beta-depleted transplantation in children. Study-level results: Expanded graft clones, several hundred of them, were reportedly the source of alpha-beta T cells about two months after transplant. Hyperexpanded clones declined; after one year, newly produced T cells mostly supplied diversity. High day-60 TCRbeta diversity in some patients came from surviving recipient T cells and thymic progenitors.

Here the sequenced sample was PBMCs, mostly from graft donor cells, taken 360 days after TCRalphabeta/CD19-depleted stem cell transplant. This sequence originates from a male patient aged 2 to 9 who had a stem cell transplant for acute lymphoblastic leukemia, so the T cells may come from the graft donor. The chain links TRBV15 to TRBJ2-7; 7 positions match TRBD1. The CDR3 DNA reads as TGTGCCACCAGCAGAGATCCGGGACAGACCTACGAGCAGTACTTC. Translating gives CATSRDPGQTYEQYF.